Presented here are 16 T cell receptor beta chains from one specimen sequenced in a study of CD8+ T cells in alopecia areata listed by TCRdb under 2018. According to the study, the label for this sample's time point signals: baseline before oral tofacitinib. Library generation was performed with the immunoSEQ multiplex PCR assay. RNA was extracted from all samples and reverse transcribed into cDNA as template for TCR sequencing. The immuneACCESS repertoire file appears here via TCRdb, limited to in-frame rearrangements. These files lack a portion of the clones; in checked studies, under half of the deficit traces to unresolved V genes, and the cause of the others is not known. In all, the sample holds approximately 57,000 clones, and almost 97% of those were seen once. The ten largest make up roughly 25% of the sample. The source material was CD8+ T cells sorted from blood, sampled at week 0. These receptors originate from a human donor with alopecia areata.

V and J are TRBV4-1 and TRBJ1-5; D gene uncertain. Germline CDR1 and CDR2: MGHRA and YSYEKL. The length of the CDR3 is 15 residues. Trimming took 1 base from V and 9 from J, leaving 16 bases between them. The CDR3 here is CASSQGPHREGPQHF. CDR3 coding DNA: TGCGCCAGCAGCCAAGGCCCACACCGAGAGGGGCCCCAGCATTTT.

The V call is TRBV9, the J call TRBJ2-7; D is undetermined. The germline gives CDR1 SGDLS, CDR2 YYNGEE. V was pared by 3 bases and J by 2 bases, with 12 bases between. There are 14 residues in the CDR3. The CDR3 DNA sequence: TGTGCCAGCAGCGGAATTAGAACTGCCTACGAGCAGTACTTC. Protein product: CASSGIRTAYEQYF.

V and J are TRBV13 and TRBJ2-7; D ambiguous. Deletions cut 3 bases from V and 6 bases from J, with 6 bases between. Germline V gene sequence: CDR1 PRHDT, CDR2 FYEKMQ (reference sequence). This CDR3 spans 11 amino acids. The CDR3 DNA reads as TGTGCCAGCAGCTTCAGTGGCGAGCAGTACTTC. As protein: CASSFSGEQYF. Complete variable domain (other parts from reference TRBV13 and TRBJ2-7): AAGVIQSPRHLIKEKRETATLKCYPIPRHDTVYWYQQGPGQDPQFLISFYEKMQSDKGSIPDRFSAQQFSDYHSELNMSSLELGDSALYFCASSFSGEQYFGPGTRLTVT.

The chain recombines TRBV7-2 with TRBJ2-5, with D possibly matching TRBD1 (6 bases). V was clipped by 3 bases and J by 3 bases, with 11 bases between them. The CDR3 has 14 residues. Looked up from germline, CDR1 is SGHTA and CDR2 is FQGNSA. The CDR3 loop reads CASSLTGGEETQYF. DNA of the CDR3: TGTGCCAGCAGCTTGACAGGTGGGGAAGAGACCCAGTACTTC.

The chain recombines TRBV5-6 with TRBJ2-5; a possible D gene is TRBD2 (5 bases). The CDR3 sequence is 15 residues long. In germline, CDR1 is SGHDT, CDR2 YYEEEE. The ends were cut back, 4 bases at V and 2 bases at J, with 15 bases in the middle. In DNA, the CDR3 is TGTGCCAGCAGCCTCCGGGGAGAGTCACAAGAGACCCAGTACTTC. It codes for CASSLRGESQETQYF.

J is TRBJ1-2 and V is TRBV27; D remains unclear. This CDR3 region has 14 residues. CDR1 and CDR2 from the germline V gene are MNHEY and SMNVEV (reference sequence). The V and J ends lost 2 bases and 0 bases respectively, with 7 bases between them. The DNA for the CDR3 is TGTGCCAGCAGTTTACGAAAGGCTAACTATGGCTACACCTTC. Encoded protein: CASSLRKANYGYTF.

Of note for this clone: The identical CDR3 is also encoded by other nucleotide sequences in the sample. The J gene is TRBJ2-7, the V gene TRBV6-5; D perhaps matches TRBD1 (5 bases). V was clipped by 8 bases and J by 1 base, with 9 bases between them. The germline V gene has CDR1 MNHEY and CDR2 SVGAGI. The CDR3 loop spans 12 amino acids. This CDR3 reads CASGQGSYEQYF. The DNA of the CDR3 is TGTGCCAGCGGGCAGGGTTCCTACGAGCAGTACTTC.

The rearrangement uses TRBV7-9 and TRBJ2-5; D is unresolved. This CDR3 spans 15 amino acids. Trimming removed 1 base from V and 5 bases from J, with 14 bases in between. CDR1 and CDR2 (germline): SEHNR, FQNEAQ (reference sequence). CDR3 loop: CASSLVALVTETQYF. The CDR3 DNA follows: TGTGCCAGCAGCTTAGTGGCGCTGGTTACGGAGACCCAGTACTTC.

The genes are TRBV14 and TRBJ2-6, with D maybe TRBD1 (6 bases). Germline CDR1 and CDR2: SGHDN and FVKESK. V was pared by 2 bases and J by 2 bases, with 19 bases between. This CDR3 has 19 residues. The CDR3 coding sequence is TGTGCCAGCAGCCAAATTGGGGGAAATCACAGGGCTGGGGCCAACGTCCTGACTTTC. It encodes CASSQIGGNHRAGANVLTF.

The chain employs TRBV5-1 and TRBJ2-1; 10 nucleotides agree with TRBD1. Losses at the gene ends were 4 bases for V and 4 bases for J; bases not matched to a gene: 8. The CDR3 runs to 16 residues. Looked up from germline, CDR1 is SGHRS and CDR2 is YFSETQ. For the CDR3, the DNA is TGCGCCAGCAGCCTGAAGGGACAGGGGATTTACAATGAGCAGTTCTTC. Amino acids: CASSLKGQGIYNEQFF.

The CDR3 protein is CASSPDRALHF. CDR3 nucleotides: TGTGCCAGCAGCCCCGACAGGGCTCTCCACTTT. V and J are TRBV5-5 and TRBJ1-6, with TRBD1 identical over 7 bases. This CDR3 is 11 amino acids long. The V segment lost 4 bases and the J segment 16 bases; nucleotides outside the gene matches: 5. The germline gives CDR1 SGHKS, CDR2 YYEKEE (reference sequence).

This clone is medium-sized within its sample. The rearrangement uses TRBV19 and TRBJ2-7; 10 bases match TRBD1. Trimming at V came to 7 bases and at J to 5 bases, leaving 8 bases not matched to a gene. Germline V gene data show CDR1 as LNHDA and CDR2 as SQIVND (reference sequence). There are 14 residues in the CDR3. The CDR3 sequence: CASTPGTGAHEQYF. The CDR3, as DNA: TGTGCCAGTACCCCCGGGACAGGGGCACACGAGCAGTACTTC.

The chain combines TRBV4-3 with TRBJ1-2; 8 bases agree with TRBD1. The V segment lost 3 bases and the J segment 2 bases; nucleotides outside the gene matches: 8. CDR1 is LGHNA and CDR2 is YSLEER in the germline V gene. CDR3 length equals 16 residues. The CDR3 nucleotides read TGCGCCAGCAGCCAGGATCTCAGGGGGCTAAACTATGGCTACACCTTC. Translating it yields CASSQDLRGLNYGYTF.

In this sample, this clone turned up once. The CDR3 sequence: CASSPVAGGQYNEQFF. CDR3 sequence (DNA): TGCGCCAGCAGCCCCGTAGCGGGGGGCCAATACAATGAGCAGTTCTTC. The V and J genes are TRBV5-1 and TRBJ2-1; 10 bases match TRBD2. The J segment lost 4 bases and the V segment lost 4 bases, leaving 8 bases of the junction unmatched. The CDR3 runs 16 residues. Germline lookup yields CDR1 SGHRS and CDR2 YFSETQ.

V is TRBV29-1 and J is TRBJ2-1; possibly TRBD2 for D (6 bases). The CDR3 sequence is 15 residues long. CDR1 and CDR2 from the germline V gene are SQVTM and ANQGSEA. Trimming removed 4 bases from V and 5 bases from J, with 18 bases in between. CDR3 nucleotide sequence: TGCAGCGTTGGGGGCGGGACCACCAACCACAATGAGCAGTTCTTC. It is translated as CSVGGGTTNHNEQFF.

The chain has TRBV28 and TRBJ1-3, with D hard to call. Trimming shortened V by 2 bases and J by 0 bases, and 11 bases separated the two germline ends. Germline CDR1 reads MDHEN; CDR2 reads SYDVKM. CDR3 length: 16 residues. The CDR3 DNA reads as TGTGCCAGCAGTTTAGCCCTCACTCACTCTGGAAACACCATATATTTT. This translates into CASSLALTHSGNTIYF.